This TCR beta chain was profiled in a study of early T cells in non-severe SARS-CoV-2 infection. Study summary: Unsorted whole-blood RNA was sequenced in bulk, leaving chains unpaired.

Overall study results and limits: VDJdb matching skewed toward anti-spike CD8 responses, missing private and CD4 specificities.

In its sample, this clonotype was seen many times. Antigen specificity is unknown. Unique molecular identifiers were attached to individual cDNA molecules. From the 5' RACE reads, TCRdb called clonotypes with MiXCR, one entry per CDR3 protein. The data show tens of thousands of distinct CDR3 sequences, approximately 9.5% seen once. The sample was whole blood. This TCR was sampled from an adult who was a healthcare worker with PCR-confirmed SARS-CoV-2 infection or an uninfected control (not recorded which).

CDR3 nucleotide sequence: TGTGCCAGCAGTGTTTTAGGCAGCACAGATACGCAGTATTTT. This sequence encodes CASSVLGSTDTQYF. The chain employs TRBV9 and TRBJ2-3; D gene ambiguous. The V gene's germline CDR1 is SGDLS and CDR2 YYNGEE. The germline V and J ends were trimmed by 5 bases and 0 bases, with 10 bases remaining between them. The CDR3 has 14 amino acids.